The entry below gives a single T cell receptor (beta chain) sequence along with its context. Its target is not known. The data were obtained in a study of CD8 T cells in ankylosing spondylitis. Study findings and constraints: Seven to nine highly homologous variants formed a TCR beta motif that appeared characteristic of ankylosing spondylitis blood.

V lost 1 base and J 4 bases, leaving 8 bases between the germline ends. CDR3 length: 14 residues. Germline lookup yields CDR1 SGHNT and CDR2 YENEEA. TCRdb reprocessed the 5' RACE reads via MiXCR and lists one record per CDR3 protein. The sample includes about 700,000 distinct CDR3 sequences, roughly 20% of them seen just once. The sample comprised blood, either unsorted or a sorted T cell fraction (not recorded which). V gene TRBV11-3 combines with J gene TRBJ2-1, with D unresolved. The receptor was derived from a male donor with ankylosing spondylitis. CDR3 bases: TGTGCCAGCAGCTTAGTATCTCAGTACAATGAGCAGTTCTTC. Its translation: CASSLVSQYNEQFF.